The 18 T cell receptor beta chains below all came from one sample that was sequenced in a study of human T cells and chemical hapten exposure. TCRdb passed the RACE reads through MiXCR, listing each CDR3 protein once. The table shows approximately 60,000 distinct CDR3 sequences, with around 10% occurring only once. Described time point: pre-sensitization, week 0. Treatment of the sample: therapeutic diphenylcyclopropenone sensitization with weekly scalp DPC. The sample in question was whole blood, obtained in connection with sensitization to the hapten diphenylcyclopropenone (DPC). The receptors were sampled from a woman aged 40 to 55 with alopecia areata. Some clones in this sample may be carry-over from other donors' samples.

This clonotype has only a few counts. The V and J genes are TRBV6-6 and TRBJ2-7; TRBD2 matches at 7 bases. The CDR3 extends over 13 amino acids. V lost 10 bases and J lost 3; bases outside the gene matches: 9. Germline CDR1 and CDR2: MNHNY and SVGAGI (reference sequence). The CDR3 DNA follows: TGTGCCACGACCTCCGGGACTAACTACGAGCAGTACTTC. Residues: CATTSGTNYEQYF.

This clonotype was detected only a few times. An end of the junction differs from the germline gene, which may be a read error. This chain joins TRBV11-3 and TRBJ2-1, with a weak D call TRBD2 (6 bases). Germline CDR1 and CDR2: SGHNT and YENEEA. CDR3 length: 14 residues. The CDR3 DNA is TGTGCCAGCAGCTCTCGGGACTCCAACAATGAGCAGTTCTTC. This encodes CASSSRDSNNEQFF.

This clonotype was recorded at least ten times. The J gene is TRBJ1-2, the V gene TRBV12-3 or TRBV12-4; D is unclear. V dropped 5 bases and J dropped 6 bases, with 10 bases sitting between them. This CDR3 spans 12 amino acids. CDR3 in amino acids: CASSRRLDGYTF. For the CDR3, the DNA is TGTGCCAGCAGTCGCCGGCTCGATGGCTACACCTTC.

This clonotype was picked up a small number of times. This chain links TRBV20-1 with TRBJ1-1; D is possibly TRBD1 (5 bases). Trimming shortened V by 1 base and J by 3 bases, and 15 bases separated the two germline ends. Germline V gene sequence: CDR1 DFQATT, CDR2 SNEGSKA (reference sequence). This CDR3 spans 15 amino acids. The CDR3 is CSARVNQGPHTEAFF. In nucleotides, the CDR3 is TGCAGTGCTAGAGTGAACCAGGGACCGCACACTGAAGCTTTCTTT.

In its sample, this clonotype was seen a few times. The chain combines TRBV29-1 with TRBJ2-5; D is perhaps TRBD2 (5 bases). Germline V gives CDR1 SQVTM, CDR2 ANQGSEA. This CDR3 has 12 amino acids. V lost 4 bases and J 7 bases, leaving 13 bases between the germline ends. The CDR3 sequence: CSVAAGGGTQYF. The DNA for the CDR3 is TGCAGCGTTGCTGCTGGAGGCGGGACCCAGTACTTC.

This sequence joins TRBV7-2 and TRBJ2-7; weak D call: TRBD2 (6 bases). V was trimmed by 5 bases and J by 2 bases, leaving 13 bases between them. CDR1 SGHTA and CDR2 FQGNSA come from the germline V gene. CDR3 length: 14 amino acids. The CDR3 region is CASSIRPGAYEQYF. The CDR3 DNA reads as TGTGCCAGCAGCATAAGACCGGGAGCCTACGAGCAGTACTTC.

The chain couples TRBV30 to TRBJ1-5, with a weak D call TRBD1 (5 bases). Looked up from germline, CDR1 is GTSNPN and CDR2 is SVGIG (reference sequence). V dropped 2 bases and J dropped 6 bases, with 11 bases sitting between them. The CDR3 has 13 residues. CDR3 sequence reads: CAWSYGGTQPQHF. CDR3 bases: TGTGCCTGGAGTTATGGGGGTACTCAGCCCCAGCATTTT.

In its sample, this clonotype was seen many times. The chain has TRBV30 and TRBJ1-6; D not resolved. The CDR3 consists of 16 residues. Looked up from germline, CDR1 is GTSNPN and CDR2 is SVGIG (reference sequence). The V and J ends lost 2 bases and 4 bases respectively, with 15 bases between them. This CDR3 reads CAWSMIRLSYNSPLHF. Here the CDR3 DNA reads TGTGCCTGGAGTATGATCAGGCTCTCTTATAATTCACCCCTCCACTTT.

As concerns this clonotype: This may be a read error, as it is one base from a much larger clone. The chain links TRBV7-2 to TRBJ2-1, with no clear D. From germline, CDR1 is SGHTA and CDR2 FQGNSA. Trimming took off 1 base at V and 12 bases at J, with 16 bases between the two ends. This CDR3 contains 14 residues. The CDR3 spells CASSLGAVLYAQFF. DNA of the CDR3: TGTGCCAGCAGCTTAGGGGCGGTTCTGTATGCGCAGTTCTTC.

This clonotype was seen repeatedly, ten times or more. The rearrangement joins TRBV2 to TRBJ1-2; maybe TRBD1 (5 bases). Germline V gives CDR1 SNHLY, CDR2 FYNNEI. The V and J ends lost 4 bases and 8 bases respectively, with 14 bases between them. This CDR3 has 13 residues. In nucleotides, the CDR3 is TGTGCCAGCAGTGTGGTAGGGGCGACCGGCTACACCTTC. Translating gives CASSVVGATGYTF.

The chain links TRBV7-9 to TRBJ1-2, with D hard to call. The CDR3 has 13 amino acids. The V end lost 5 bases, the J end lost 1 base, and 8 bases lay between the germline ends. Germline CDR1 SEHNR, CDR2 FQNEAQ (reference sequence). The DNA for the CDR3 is TGTGCCAGCAGCCCACGGGTTAACTATGGCTACACCTTC. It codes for CASSPRVNYGYTF.

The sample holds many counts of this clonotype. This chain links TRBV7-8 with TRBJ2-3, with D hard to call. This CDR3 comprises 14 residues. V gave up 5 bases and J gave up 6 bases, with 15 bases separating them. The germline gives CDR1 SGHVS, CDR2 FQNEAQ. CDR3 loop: CASSPTTATDTQYF. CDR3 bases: TGTGCCAGCAGCCCCACGACTGCCACGGATACGCAGTATTTT. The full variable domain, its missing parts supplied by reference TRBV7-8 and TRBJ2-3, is GAGVSQSPRYKVAKRGQDVALRCDPISGHVSLFWYQQALGQGPEFLTYFQNEAQLDKSGLPSDRFFAERPEGSVSTLKIQRTQQEDSAVYLCASSPTTATDTQYFGPGTRLTVL.

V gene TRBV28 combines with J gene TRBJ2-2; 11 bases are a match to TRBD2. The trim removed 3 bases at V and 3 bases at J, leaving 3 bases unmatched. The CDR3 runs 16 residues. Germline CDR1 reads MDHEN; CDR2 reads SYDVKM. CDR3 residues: CASSFSGRAYTGELFF. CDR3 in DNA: TGTGCCAGCAGTTTTAGCGGGAGGGCCTACACCGGGGAGCTGTTTTTT.

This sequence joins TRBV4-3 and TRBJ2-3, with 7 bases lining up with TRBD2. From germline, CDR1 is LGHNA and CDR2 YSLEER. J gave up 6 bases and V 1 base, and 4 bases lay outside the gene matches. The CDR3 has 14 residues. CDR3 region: CASSQGGGGDTQYF. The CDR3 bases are TGCGCCAGCAGCCAAGGTGGGGGGGGTGATACGCAGTATTTT.

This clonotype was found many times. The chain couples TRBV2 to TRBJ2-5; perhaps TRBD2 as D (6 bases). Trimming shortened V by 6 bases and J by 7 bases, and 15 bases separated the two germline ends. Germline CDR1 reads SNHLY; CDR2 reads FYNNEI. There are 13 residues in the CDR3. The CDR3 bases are TGTGCCAGCAGCCTTGGGCTGGAGGGGACCCAGTACTTC. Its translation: CASSLGLEGTQYF.

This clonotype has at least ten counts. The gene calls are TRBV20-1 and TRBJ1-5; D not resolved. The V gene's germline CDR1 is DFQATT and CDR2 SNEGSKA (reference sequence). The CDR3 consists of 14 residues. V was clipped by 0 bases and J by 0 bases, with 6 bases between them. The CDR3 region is CSAREGNSNQPQHF. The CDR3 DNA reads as TGCAGTGCTAGAGAGGGGAATAGCAATCAGCCCCAGCATTTT.

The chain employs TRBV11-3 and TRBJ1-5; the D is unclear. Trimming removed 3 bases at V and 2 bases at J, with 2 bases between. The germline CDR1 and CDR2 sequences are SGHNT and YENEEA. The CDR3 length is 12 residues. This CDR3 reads CASSFGNQPQHF. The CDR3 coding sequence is TGTGCCAGCAGCTTCGGCAATCAGCCCCAGCATTTT.

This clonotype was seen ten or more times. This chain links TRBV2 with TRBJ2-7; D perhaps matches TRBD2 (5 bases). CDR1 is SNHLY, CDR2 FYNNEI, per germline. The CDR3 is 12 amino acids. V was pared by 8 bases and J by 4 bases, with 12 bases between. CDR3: CASGGGRYEQYF. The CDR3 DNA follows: TGTGCCAGCGGAGGAGGTCGTTACGAGCAGTACTTC.